Listed below are T cell receptor beta chains from one sample, sequenced in a study of regulatory T cells in long-lasting Graves disease. Via MiXCR, TCRdb re-called the multiplex PCR reads, giving one row per CDR3 protein. The sample holds around 400,000 distinct CDR3 sequences, about 14% seen once. This specimen consisted of peripheral blood mononuclear cells (PBMCs), obtained at new diagnosis, from a patient treated with antithyroid drugs. The receptors were sampled from a female donor with Graves disease. Each CDR3 is given with its conserved first and last residue. D genes are given only for firm matches. Not all rows give a size; the values are once, few, many and, for expanded clones, a class.

V: TRBV15
D: TRBD2
J: TRBJ2-3
size: NA
CDR3: CATSRDLGGGSTDTQYF
DNA: TGTGCCACCAGCAGAGATCTCGGCGGGGGTAGCACAGATACGCAGTATTTT

V: TRBV27
D: NA
J: TRBJ1-2
size: many
CDR3: CATTSGEGYTF
DNA: TGTGCCACCACGTCCGGGGAGGGCTACACCTTC

V: TRBV12-3/TRBV12-4
D: NA
J: TRBJ2-1
size: many
CDR3: CASSLWHSSYNEQFF
DNA: TGTGCCAGCAGTTTATGGCATAGCTCCTACAATGAGCAGTTCTTC

V: TRBV20-1
D: NA
J: TRBJ1-1
size: many
CDR3: CSARDGRADTEAFF
DNA: TGCAGTGCTAGGGACGGGAGGGCGGACACTGAAGCTTTCTTT

V: TRBV7-9
D: TRBD2
J: TRBJ2-1
size: NA
CDR3: CASSQGTSGGASAKYNEQFF
DNA: TGTGCCAGCAGCCAAGGGACTAGCGGGGGGGCATCGGCCAAATACAATGAGCAGTTCTTC

V: TRBV12-3/TRBV12-4
D: NA
J: TRBJ1-6
size: many
CDR3: CASSLVDFSPLHF
DNA: TGTGCCAGCAGTTTAGTCGATTTTTCACCCCTCCACTTT

V: TRBV20-1
D: TRBD2
J: TRBJ2-7
size: many
CDR3: CSARARGLAGGVNYEQYF
DNA: TGCAGTGCTAGAGCCCGGGGACTAGCGGGAGGGGTAAACTACGAGCAGTACTTC

V: TRBV7-9
D: NA
J: TRBJ2-4
size: few
CDR3: CASSLGGVAKNIQYF
DNA: TGTGCCAGCAGCTTAGGAGGGGTGGCCAAAAACATTCAGTACTTC

V: TRBV7-2
D: NA
J: TRBJ1-5
size: many
CDR3: CASSYHSNQPQHF
DNA: TGTGCCAGCAGCTATCATAGCAATCAGCCCCAGCATTTT

V: TRBV10-3
D: NA
J: TRBJ2-1
size: NA
CDR3: CAISESREDRYNEQFF
DNA: TGTGCCATCAGTGAGTCGAGGGAAGACAGATACAATGAGCAGTTCTTC

V: TRBV5-6
D: TRBD2
J: TRBJ2-1
size: many
CDR3: CASSLEREGRMDEQFF
DNA: TGTGCCAGCAGCTTGGAGCGGGAGGGGCGAATGGATGAGCAGTTCTTC

V: TRBV20-1
D: NA
J: TRBJ1-1
size: many
CDR3: CSARVTENTEAFF
DNA: TGCAGTGCTAGAGTGACAGAGAACACTGAAGCTTTCTTT

V: TRBV20-1
D: TRBD1
J: TRBJ1-1
size: many
CDR3: CSARGDRVVRNTEAFF
DNA: TGCAGTGCTAGGGGGGACAGGGTGGTTCGGAACACTGAAGCTTTCTTT

V: TRBV27
D: NA
J: TRBJ2-6
size: many
CDR3: CASGYWVAGANVLTF
DNA: TGTGCCAGCGGGTATTGGGTGGCTGGGGCCAACGTCCTGACTTTC

V: TRBV28
D: NA
J: TRBJ1-1
size: many
CDR3: CASSPPRAMNTEAFF
DNA: TGTGCCAGCAGCCCCCCCAGGGCCATGAACACTGAAGCTTTCTTT

V: TRBV5-1
D: NA
J: TRBJ2-7
size: many
CDR3: CASSLAYEQYF
DNA: TGTGCCAGCAGCTTAGCCTACGAGCAGTACTTC

V: TRBV7-9
D: NA
J: TRBJ1-2
size: many
CDR3: CASIRPRGTANYGYTF
DNA: TGTGCCAGCATCCGACCCAGGGGAACGGCTAACTATGGCTACACCTTC

V: TRBV6-1
D: NA
J: TRBJ1-5
size: many
CDR3: CASRVGYQPQHF
DNA: TGTGCCAGCAGGGTGGGTTACCAGCCCCAGCATTTT

V: TRBV27
D: NA
J: TRBJ1-2
size: many
CDR3: CASSSDSFYGYTF
DNA: TGTGCCAGCAGTTCGGACAGTTTCTATGGCTACACCTTC

V: TRBV2
D: NA
J: TRBJ1-1
size: many
CDR3: CASRSSGGVTEAFF
DNA: TGTGCCAGCAGGTCCTCCGGGGGGGTCACTGAAGCTTTCTTT

V: TRBV20-1
D: TRBD1
J: TRBJ2-5
size: NA
CDR3: CSARVFGQGVQETQYF
DNA: TGCAGTGCTAGAGTTTTCGGACAGGGGGTCCAAGAGACCCAGTACTTC

V: TRBV7-2
D: NA
J: TRBJ1-4
size: NA
CDR3: CASSLVSDWLGLPTNEKLFF
DNA: TGTGCCAGCAGCTTAGTAAGCGACTGGTTGGGTCTACCCACTAATGAAAAACTGTTTTTT

V: TRBV24-1
D: TRBD2
J: TRBJ2-2
size: few
CDR3: CATSAAAGGLVTGELFF
DNA: TGTGCCACCAGTGCCGCCGCGGGAGGGCTGGTCACCGGGGAGCTGTTTTTT

V: TRBV5-4
D: TRBD1
J: TRBJ2-1
size: few
CDR3: CASSTRTGRNEQFF
DNA: TGTGCCAGCAGCACAAGGACAGGAAGGAATGAGCAGTTCTTC

V: TRBV4-3
D: NA
J: TRBJ1-5
size: many
CDR3: CASSQEAGKGSNQPQHF
DNA: TGCGCCAGCAGCCAAGAAGCAGGGAAGGGGAGCAATCAGCCCCAGCATTTT

V: TRBV12-3/TRBV12-4
D: NA
J: TRBJ1-3
size: many
CDR3: CASSGRLIYAGGRNTIYF
DNA: TGTGCCAGCAGTGGGCGACTAATTTATGCGGGGGGCAGAAACACCATATATTTT

V: TRBV7-9
D: NA
J: TRBJ2-3
size: many
CDR3: CASSRQLERSTDTQYF
DNA: TGTGCCAGCAGCCGCCAATTAGAAAGAAGCACAGATACGCAGTATTTT

V: TRBV7-9
D: NA
J: TRBJ1-4
size: many
CDR3: CASSPRLPATNEKLFF
DNA: TGTGCCAGCAGCCCCCGGCTCCCAGCAACTAATGAAAAACTGTTTTTT

V: TRBV29-1
D: TRBD2
J: TRBJ2-5
size: many
CDR3: CSVIGGGPETQYF
DNA: TGCAGCGTTATCGGCGGGGGACCGGAGACCCAGTACTTC

V: TRBV7-9
D: NA
J: TRBJ1-4
size: few
CDR3: CASSTWAEPNEKLFF
DNA: TGTGCCAGCAGCACCTGGGCGGAACCTAATGAAAAACTGTTTTTT

V: TRBV3-1
D: TRBD2
J: TRBJ2-1
size: many
CDR3: CASSAPGGAGYEQFF
DNA: TGTGCCAGCAGCGCCCCCGGGGGGGCTGGCTATGAGCAGTTCTTC

V: TRBV9
D: TRBD2
J: TRBJ2-4
size: few
CDR3: CASSEGTSVAKNIQYF
DNA: TGTGCCAGCAGCGAGGGGACTAGCGTAGCCAAAAACATTCAGTACTTC